This TCR beta chain came from a study of CD8+ T cells in alopecia areata. Background on the study: Treated patients were dosed with oral tofacitinib, taking 5 to 10 mg twice daily.

Sample treatment: oral pan-JAK inhibitor, 5-10 mg twice daily. RNA extraction and reverse transcription yielded cDNA as sequencing template. Clones were read by immunoSEQ multiplex PCR, and TCRdb kept only the in-frame ones, dropping some. The data hold about 190,000 clones, with roughly 60% observed a single time. The ends were cut back, 0 bases at V and 0 bases at J, with 6 bases in the middle. CDR3 size: 15 residues. Germline CDR1 and CDR2: SGHRS and YFSETQ. Findings of the study overall: Scalp clonality, along with expanded CD8+ clones among the top 100, was significantly decreased by tofacitinib.

The sample holds a few counts of this clone. What it recognizes is unknown. The sample here was CD4+ T cells sorted from blood, taken around week 50, from a patient treated with tofacitinib. The chain links TRBV5-1 to TRBJ2-2; perhaps TRBD1 as D (6 bases). This clonotype was sampled from a human donor with alopecia areata. The CDR3, as DNA: TGCGCCAGCAGCTTGGACAGGGCGAACACCGGGGAGCTGTTTTTT. It translates to CASSLDRANTGELFF. Complete variable domain (other parts from reference TRBV5-1 and TRBJ2-2): KAGVTQTPRYLIKTRGQQVTLSCSPISGHRSVSWYQQTPGQGLQFLFEYFSETQRNKGNFPGRFSGRQFSNSRSEMNVSTLELGDSALYLCASSLDRANTGELFFGEGSRLTVL.